These 28 T cell receptor beta chains were all obtained from the same sample, sequenced in a study of low-dose radiotherapy and immunotherapy resistance in tumors. TRAV- and TRBV-specific primers, spanning alpha and beta chains, primed first-strand cDNA. For amplifying TCRs, the PCR ran for around 20 cycles with Phusion, which was used together with a constant-region primer and the adapter on the V primers. TCRdb re-called the reads through MiXCR, storing one row per CDR3 protein. The table records some 13,000 distinct CDR3 sequences, 60% of them present only once. The receptors derive from a human donor with advanced metastatic prostate, ovarian, gallbladder or colorectal cancer (not recorded which). This table probably holds off-target reads from a library built for another chain.

DNA of the CDR3: TGTGCCAGCCCCCGAGCGGGGGCTAGCACAGATACGCAGTATTTT. This codes for CASPRAGASTDTQYF. V usage is TRBV28 and J usage is TRBJ2-3; 8 bases align to TRBD2. Germline CDR1 reads MDHEN; CDR2 reads SYDVKM. This CDR3 is 15 amino acids long. Unmatched junction bases numbered 7, after V lost 8 bases and J lost 0 bases.

This clonotype showed up just a few times. The DNA of the CDR3 is TGTGCCAGCAGCCAAGATGCCAGCGTTCGCACAGATACGCAGTATTTT. It codes for CASSQDASVRTDTQYF. V gene TRBV14 combines with J gene TRBJ2-3, with D unclear. The CDR3 runs 16 residues. Germline V gene data show CDR1 as SGHDN and CDR2 as FVKESK. V dropped 0 bases and J dropped 1 base, with 11 bases sitting between them.

This rearrangement joins TRBV10-1 to TRBJ2-1; no clear D. The CDR3 has 15 amino acids. Trimming left V 0 bases short and J 3 bases short, with 9 bases between. CDR1 and CDR2 from the germline V gene are WNHNN and SYGVQD (reference sequence). The CDR3 DNA sequence: TGCGCCAGCAGTGAGTCTGGGTACAGCTACAATGAGCAGTTCTTC. Its protein is CASSESGYSYNEQFF.

The chain couples TRBV4-1 to TRBJ2-3; D remains ambiguous. CDR1 and CDR2 (germline): MGHRA, YSYEKL. This CDR3 comprises 12 residues. V gave up 0 bases and J gave up 6 bases, with 4 bases separating them. The CDR3 DNA reads TGCGCCAGCAGCCAAGAGCCCGATACGCAGTATTTT. Translation: CASSQEPDTQYF.

This clonotype turned up a few times. This chain uses TRBV9 with TRBJ2-1; D is perhaps TRBD1 (6 bases). CDR3 length: 14 residues. V was shortened by 3 bases and J by 4 bases, with 11 bases between the two germline ends. CDR1 is SGDLS, CDR2 YYNGEE, per germline. In DNA, the CDR3 is TGTGCCAGCAGCGACGGGACATCTTACAATGAGCAGTTCTTC. This translates into CASSDGTSYNEQFF.

This clonotype was seen a few times. The rearrangement links TRBV19 to TRBJ1-6; D possibly corresponds to TRBD1 (6 bases). The V end was cut by 4 bases, the J end by 4 bases, with 14 bases between. The CDR3 runs to 16 residues. Looked up from germline, CDR1 is LNHDA and CDR2 is SQIVND (reference sequence). The CDR3 reads CASSTYSDSYNSPLHF. DNA of the CDR3: TGTGCCAGTAGTACCTACTCGGACAGTTATAATTCACCCCTCCACTTT. Full variable domain (remainder filled in from reference TRBV19 and TRBJ1-6): DGGITQSPKYLFRKEGQNVTLSCEQNLNHDAMYWYRQDPGQGLRLIYYSQIVNDFQKGDIAEGYSVSREKKESFPLTVTSAQKNPTAFYLCASSTYSDSYNSPLHFGNGTRLTVT.

The V call is TRBV14, the J call TRBJ2-5; the match to TRBD1 covers 10 bases. Germline CDR1 reads SGHDN; CDR2 reads FVKESK. The CDR3 is 16 amino acids. V lost 4 bases to trimming and J lost 2 bases; unmatched junction nucleotides: 7. The CDR3 sequence: CASSPLGQGNQETQYF. The CDR3 coding sequence is TGTGCCAGCAGCCCGCTGGGACAGGGGAATCAAGAGACCCAGTACTTC.

The rearrangement joins TRBV2 to TRBJ2-2, with 8 nucleotides matching TRBD1. V was clipped by 6 bases and J by 4 bases; unmatched bases: 1. This CDR3 has 13 amino acids. Germline V gene data show CDR1 as SNHLY and CDR2 as FYNNEI. The CDR3 is CASSGQGTGELFF. DNA for the CDR3: TGTGCCAGCAGCGGACAGGGCACCGGGGAGCTGTTTTTT.

This clonotype was detected only a few times. The V call is TRBV7-2, the J call TRBJ2-4; 11 nucleotides align to TRBD2. With V trimmed by 5 bases and J by 5 bases, 8 bases remained unmatched. The CDR3 extends over 16 amino acids. From germline, CDR1 is SGHTA and CDR2 FQGNSA. The CDR3 DNA follows: TGTGCCAGCAGCCGTACTAGCGGGAGAGACCAAAACATTCAGTACTTC. Translated, it gives CASSRTSGRDQNIQYF.

This clonotype has only a few counts. This chain joins TRBV24-1 and TRBJ2-3, with 12 positions matching TRBD2. V lost 4 bases, J lost 5 bases, and 0 bases stayed unmatched. The CDR3 is 14 residues long. The germline V gene encodes CDR1 KGHDR and CDR2 SFDVKD. CDR3 DNA: TGTGCCACCAGTGAGACTAGCGGGAGAGATACGCAGTATTTT. It codes for CATSETSGRDTQYF.

This clonotype was recorded only once. The J gene is TRBJ2-3, the V gene TRBV9; 8 nucleotides align to TRBD2. This CDR3 contains 15 residues. Germline V gives CDR1 SGDLS, CDR2 YYNGEE. V shed 4 bases and J 3 bases; nucleotides not matched to a gene: 7. The CDR3 DNA sequence: TGTGCCAGCAGCCAGACTAGCGATGGGACAGATACGCAGTATTTT. This sequence encodes CASSQTSDGTDTQYF.

This clonotype was seen a handful of times. The V and J genes are TRBV5-4 and TRBJ2-1; the match to TRBD2 covers 8 bases. The germline gives CDR1 SGHNT, CDR2 YYREEE (reference sequence). This CDR3 has 16 residues. The junction had 15 bases not matched to a gene; V was cut back by 4 bases and J by 9 bases. The CDR3 loop is CASSLGLAGSRGEQFF. DNA for the CDR3: TGTGCCAGCAGCCTCGGACTAGCCGGGAGCAGGGGTGAGCAGTTCTTC.

V and J are TRBV20-1 and TRBJ2-1; D unresolved. Germline values: CDR1 DFQATT, CDR2 SNEGSKA (reference sequence). This CDR3 is built from 15 residues. The V gene lost 4 bases and the J gene lost 7 bases, with 20 bases spanning the gap. CDR3 in amino acids: CSAIGLASLGNEQFF. In nucleotides, the CDR3 is TGCAGTGCTATCGGGTTGGCGAGTTTGGGAAATGAGCAGTTCTTC.

The chain links TRBV27 to TRBJ2-7, with D perhaps TRBD1 (5 bases). The CDR3 runs to 17 residues. The germline V and J ends were trimmed by 4 bases and 0 bases, with 19 bases remaining between them. CDR1 and CDR2 from the germline V gene are MNHEY and SMNVEV (reference sequence). The CDR3 DNA follows: TGTGCCAGCAGTTCCCTCGCTCAGGGCCAATTCTCCTACGAGCAGTACTTC. As protein: CASSSLAQGQFSYEQYF.

The chain couples TRBV28 to TRBJ1-1; tentative D call: TRBD1 (6 bases). CDR3 length: 20 residues. Per the germline V gene, CDR1 is MDHEN and CDR2 is SYDVKM. Trimming took off 3 bases at V and 1 base at J, with 27 bases between the two ends. CDR3 residues: CASSFPALAGAKGKNTEAFF. The CDR3 DNA is TGTGCCAGCAGTTTTCCCGCCCTCGCGGGGGCGAAAGGAAAGAACACTGAAGCTTTCTTT.

The chain joins TRBV28 to TRBJ1-5; D is uncertain. Germline V lookup: CDR1 MDHEN, CDR2 SYDVKM. Trimming removed 5 bases at V and 10 bases at J, with 12 bases between. The CDR3 extends over 12 amino acids. The CDR3 nucleotides are TGTGCCAGCAGTCCATCTAGAAGTCCCCAGCATTTT. This gives the protein CASSPSRSPQHF. Full variable domain (missing parts from reference TRBV28 and TRBJ1-5): DVKVTQSSRYLVKRTGEKVFLECVQDMDHENMFWYRQDPGLGLRLIYFSYDVKMKEKGDIPEGYSVSREKKERFSLILESASTNQTSMYLCASSPSRSPQHFGDGTRLSIL.

The chain combines TRBV25-1 with TRBJ2-1, with a possible D match to TRBD1 (6 bases). Germline assignment: CDR1 MGHDK and CDR2 SYGVNS. Trimming cost V 9 bases and J 0 bases, with 15 bases left between them. The CDR3 spans 15 residues. DNA for the CDR3: TGTGCCAGTACTGCAGGGGCAAGCTCCTACAATGAGCAGTTCTTC. It codes for CASTAGASSYNEQFF.

The chain combines TRBV13 with TRBJ1-1; TRBD1 might be the D (5 bases). Germline V gene sequence: CDR1 PRHDT, CDR2 FYEKMQ (reference sequence). The CDR3 contains 15 residues. The V and J ends lost 6 bases and 1 base respectively, with 15 bases between them. CDR3 region: CASRAIGARNTEAFF. The CDR3, as DNA: TGTGCCAGCAGGGCGATCGGGGCTCGGAACACTGAAGCTTTCTTT.

About this clonotype itself: The junction does not match germline at one end; this may be a read error. The chain combines TRBV9 with TRBJ1-6; D not resolved. Germline V lookup: CDR1 SGDLS, CDR2 YYNGEE. The CDR3 extends over 14 amino acids. The CDR3: CAMRENTNAGKSTF. The DNA for the CDR3 is TGTGCAATGAGAGAGAACACCAATGCAGGCAAATCAACCTTT.

The CDR3 nucleotides are TGTGCCAGCGGCAATTTCGTCGCAGATACGCAGTATTTT. Translated, it gives CASGNFVADTQYF. The V gene is TRBV9, the J gene TRBJ2-3; D ambiguous. Trimming removed 7 bases from V and 4 bases from J, with 13 bases in between. Germline V lookup: CDR1 SGDLS, CDR2 YYNGEE. The CDR3 spans 13 residues.

This clonotype showed up just a few times. The rearrangement links TRBV7-2 to TRBJ1-3, with unresolved D. The CDR3 has 16 amino acids. Germline V gene sequence: CDR1 SGHTA, CDR2 FQGNSA. Trimming took 4 bases from V and 0 from J, leaving 13 bases between them. This CDR3 reads CASSSLGWASGNTIYF. CDR3 nucleotides: TGTGCCAGCAGCTCCCTCGGCTGGGCCTCTGGAAACACCATATATTTT.

The chain links TRBV5-1 to TRBJ1-2, with a tentative D call TRBD1 (6 bases). The ends were cut back, 4 bases at V and 4 bases at J, with 17 bases in the middle. The CDR3 sequence is 15 residues long. Germline values: CDR1 SGHRS, CDR2 YFSETQ. The CDR3: CASSGGDRGGYGYTF. In DNA, the CDR3 is TGCGCCAGCAGCGGGGGCGACAGAGGCGGCTATGGCTACACCTTC. Based on the CDR3 plus reference TRBV5-1 and TRBJ1-2, the full variable domain is KAGVTQTPRYLIKTRGQQVTLSCSPISGHRSVSWYQQTPGQGLQFLFEYFSETQRNKGNFPGRFSGRQFSNSRSEMNVSTLELGDSALYLCASSGGDRGGYGYTFGSGTRLTVV.

The genes are TRBV9 and TRBJ2-3; D unresolved. CDR3 size: 14 residues. Germline CDR1 reads SGDLS; CDR2 reads YYNGEE. The ends were cut back, 0 bases at V and 6 bases at J, with 11 bases in the middle. CDR3 amino acids: CASSVVGGADTQYF. Written as DNA, the CDR3 is TGTGCCAGCAGCGTAGTCGGTGGTGCGGATACGCAGTATTTT.

The CDR3, as DNA: TGTGCCAGCAGCTCATATACAGGGAGCGGTGAGCAGTTCTTC. Translating it yields CASSSYTGSGEQFF. The gene calls are TRBV11-2 and TRBJ2-1; D may be TRBD1 (6 bases). The CDR3 is 14 residues long. In germline, CDR1 is SGHAT, CDR2 FQNNGV. Trimming cost V 4 bases and J 9 bases, with 16 bases left between them. The full variable domain, completed using reference TRBV11-2 and TRBJ2-1, is EAGVAQSPRYKIIEKRQSVAFWCNPISGHATLYWYQQILGQGPKLLIQFQNNGVVDDSQLPKDRFSAERLKGVDSTLKIQPAKLEDSAVYLCASSSYTGSGEQFFGPGTRLTVL.

V is TRBV7-2 and J is TRBJ1-3; 8 bases line up with TRBD1. V lost 4 bases, J lost 4 bases, and 9 bases stayed unmatched. The germline gives CDR1 SGHTA, CDR2 FQGNSA. This CDR3 has 16 amino acids. CDR3 coding DNA: TGTGCCAGCAGCTCACAACCAGGGGGCGCAGGAAACACCATATATTTT. Translating gives CASSSQPGGAGNTIYF.

The chain employs TRBV6-4 and TRBJ2-3; TRBD2 aligns across 9 bases. The V gene end was trimmed by 2 bases and the J gene end by 4 bases; junction bases not matched to a gene: 4. Germline CDR1 MRHNA, CDR2 SNTAGT. CDR3 length: 15 amino acids. This CDR3 reads CASSDSSGSSDTQYF. The CDR3 DNA is TGTGCCAGCAGTGACAGTAGCGGGAGTTCAGATACGCAGTATTTT.

CDR3 in amino acids: CSAQTSGGFQETQYF. The CDR3 DNA sequence: TGCAGCGCCCAGACTAGCGGGGGGTTCCAAGAGACCCAGTACTTC. The chain joins TRBV29-1 to TRBJ2-5, with 13 bases that match TRBD2. V dropped 7 bases and J dropped 1; count of bases not matched to a gene: 6. The CDR3 spans 15 residues. Per germline, CDR1 SQVTM and CDR2 ANQGSEA.

This clonotype turned up a few times. Here the CDR3 reads CASSQDAFGQGNPYEQYF. DNA for the CDR3: TGTGCCAGCAGCCAAGACGCGTTTGGGCAGGGGAATCCCTACGAGCAGTACTTC. The chain has TRBV3-1 and TRBJ2-7, with D possibly being TRBD1 (6 bases). V was trimmed by 0 bases and J by 2 bases, leaving 20 bases between them. In germline, CDR1 is LGHDT, CDR2 YNNKEL (reference sequence). The CDR3 length is 18 residues.